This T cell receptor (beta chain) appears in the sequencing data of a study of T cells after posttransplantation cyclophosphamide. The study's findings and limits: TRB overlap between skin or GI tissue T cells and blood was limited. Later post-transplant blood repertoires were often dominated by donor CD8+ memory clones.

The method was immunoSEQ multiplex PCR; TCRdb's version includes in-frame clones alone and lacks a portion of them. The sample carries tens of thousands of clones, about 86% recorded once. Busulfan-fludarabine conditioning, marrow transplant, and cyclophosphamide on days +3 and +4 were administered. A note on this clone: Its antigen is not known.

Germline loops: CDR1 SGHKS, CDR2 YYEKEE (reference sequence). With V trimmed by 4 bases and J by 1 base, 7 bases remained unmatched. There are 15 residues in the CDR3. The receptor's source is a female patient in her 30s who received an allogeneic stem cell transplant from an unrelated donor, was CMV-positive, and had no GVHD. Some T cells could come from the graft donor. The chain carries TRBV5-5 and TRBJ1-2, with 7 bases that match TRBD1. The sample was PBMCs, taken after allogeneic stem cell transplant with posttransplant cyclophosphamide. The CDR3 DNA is TGTGCCAGCAGCCCAAGACAGGGAAATAACTATGGCTACACCTTC. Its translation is CASSPRQGNNYGYTF.